This T cell receptor (beta chain) was obtained from a study of CD8 T cells in ankylosing spondylitis. General study findings and limits: In peripheral blood, disease-linked CD8+ clones occurred at relatively low frequencies. The authors reported significant enrichment of disease-linked clones in matched ankylosing spondylitis synovial fluid. A TCR beta motif of 8 or 9 highly homologous variants appeared characteristic of ankylosing spondylitis blood. Existing reports had already noted some motif variants in reactive arthritis synovial fluid and blood.

The sample holds a few counts of this clonotype. Its cognate antigen is unknown. V lost 2 bases to trimming and J lost 5 bases, with 16 bases between them. Germline CDR1 MNHEY, CDR2 SVGAGI. CDR3 length equals 16 residues. Libraries for TCR beta were made by quantitative 5'-RACE with molecular barcodes. TCRdb reprocessed the 5' RACE reads via MiXCR and lists one record per CDR3 protein. Here the sample spans about 440,000 distinct CDR3 sequences, 15% to 20% being singletons. The chain has TRBV6-5 and TRBJ2-1; maybe TRBD1 (6 bases). This TCR was sampled from a male donor with ankylosing spondylitis. The source material was blood, either unsorted or a sorted T cell fraction (not recorded which). In DNA, the CDR3 is TGTGCCAGCAGTTACCCCCTCGGGACACATAACAATGAGCAGTTCTTC. It translates to CASSYPLGTHNNEQFF.